The sample holds many counts of the clone carrying this T cell receptor beta chain. Its antigen is not known. Germline CDR1 MNHNS, CDR2 SASEGT. The V end was cut by 6 bases, the J end by 2 bases, with 19 bases between. This CDR3 has 16 residues. Time point given: newly diagnosed GD, antithyroid drugs for less than 3 months. The TCR library was made from RNA extracted from PBMCs. The sample comes from a study of regulatory T cells in long-lasting Graves disease. Investigators prepared the TCR beta libraries by applying iRepertoire HTBI primers and Arm-PCR of CDR3 regions. TCRdb recomputed calls from the multiplex PCR reads with MiXCR, one row per CDR3 protein. The table includes about half a million distinct CDR3 sequences, around 12% detected once. Study outcomes and limitations: TCR diversity was lower in persistent Graves' patients (versus newly diagnosed ones).

The sample was also reused in another study, on T cells in Graves' hyperthyroidism and ophthalmopathy. From that study: Blood also showed most of the thyroid clonotypes that were expanded above 0.001.

The sequence was collected from a woman in her twenties or thirties with Graves disease. The sequenced sample was peripheral blood mononuclear cells (PBMCs), obtained at new diagnosis, from a patient treated with antithyroid drugs. The genes are TRBV6-1 and TRBJ2-5; D is uncertain. This CDR3 reads CASRHRFRERQETQYF. CDR3 DNA sequence: TGTGCCAGCAGGCACCGTTTTAGAGAGAGGCAAGAGACCCAGTACTTC.